The present T cell receptor beta chain was sequenced within a study of T-cell memory formation after mild COVID-19. At the level of the study: Most TCR clusters belonged to a single donor.

Trimming shortened V by 5 bases and J by 4 bases, and 14 bases separated the two germline ends. Germline-derived CDR1 and CDR2 are SEHNR and FQNEAQ (reference sequence). CDR3 length equals 15 residues. MiXCR was run by TCRdb on the 5' RACE reads, yielding one entry per CDR3 protein. The data contain about 430,000 distinct CDR3 sequences, less than 25% of them singletons. This clonotype has a handful of counts. The clonotype was recovered from an adult woman who had mild COVID-19 (a few samples of this study predate the infection). Cell type and time point are not known. J is TRBJ2-2 and V is TRBV7-9, with D possibly TRBD2 on 5 matching bases. Sequencing was carried out using PBMCs or a T cell subset sorted from them (not recorded which). In DNA form, the CDR3 reads TGTGCCAGCAGCCTCCGGGATCCCTCCACCGGGGAGCTGTTTTTT. Its translation is CASSLRDPSTGELFF.